This T cell receptor (beta chain) comes out of a study of T cell changes during pregnancy in multiple sclerosis (dated by TCRdb to the late 2010s). Background for the entire study: The study examined how the T cell repertoire changed over the course of pregnancy in women with multiple sclerosis.

Library prep was done by the immunoSEQ multiplex PCR assay. TCRdb mirrors the immuneACCESS table, restricted to in-frame sequences. Some clones are absent from its copies; in checked studies, under half trace to an unresolved V gene, and the reason for the others is unknown. Here the sample has tens of thousands of clones; roughly 91% occur a single time. About 0.45% of the sample comes from the top ten. About this clone itself: The clone's antigen remains unknown. Base qualities are not at hand, and no much larger clone is one base apart.

Between the V and J ends, shortened by 3 bases and 7 bases respectively, the junction contains 13 bases. The CDR3 sequence holds 13 residues, the cysteine and phenylalanine included. Kept here is only the CDR3 DNA, which spans 39 bases and is read in frame from base 1. The germline V gene (reference sequence) sets CDR1 to SGHNT and CDR2 to YYREEE. The sequenced sample was CD4+ T cells from peripheral blood mononuclear cells, obtained in the second trimester of pregnancy. The chain is made from TRBV5-4 and TRBJ1-1, with no confidently assigned D gene. The sequence came from a female donor in good health, enrolled as a control in a pregnancy study. CDR3 region: CASSWVPGNEAFF. The sequenced DNA is TGTGCCAGCAGCTGGGTGCCCGGGAATGAAGCTTTCTTT. Where the CDR3 stops, the reference TRBV5-4 and TRBJ1-1 genes take over; the full variable domain is ETGVTQSPTHLIKTRGQQVTLRCSSQSGHNTVSWYQQALGQGPQFIFQYYREEENGRGNFPPRFSGLQFPNYSSELNVNALELDDSALYLCASSWVPGNEAFFGQGTRLTVV.